This entry describes one T cell receptor beta chain. Its target is not known. A multiplex PCR was run with 60 Vbeta primers and 13 Jbeta primers. The repertoire was sequenced with immunoSEQ multiplex PCR; TCRdb's copy has only in-frame clones and lacks some. Counted here are about 160,000 clones, just under 80% occurring once; the ten biggest clones make up roughly 9.3%. The data originate from a study of cytomegalovirus exposure and HLA in healthy donors. Per the germline V gene, CDR1 is SGHTA and CDR2 is FQGNSA. This CDR3 comprises 19 residues. The junction had 7 bases not matched to a gene; V was cut back by 1 base and J by 0 bases. Overall study results and limits: According to an earlier analysis, most TCR beta V segments yielded productive rearrangements about 87% or about 30% of the time. The sole available immune exposure information was CMV serostatus. Of the V segments, some could not be distinguished, including TRBV6-2 and TRBV6-3, and were excluded.

The chain has TRBV7-2 and TRBJ2-3; TRBD2 agrees at 13 bases. The sequence was collected from a man between 18 and 29 years old in good health and CMV-seropositive. The specimen was PBMCs. CDR3 sequence reads: CASSLGTSGGEISTDTQYF. CDR3 in DNA: TGTGCCAGCAGCTTAGGGACTAGCGGGGGAGAAATTAGCACAGATACGCAGTATTTT.